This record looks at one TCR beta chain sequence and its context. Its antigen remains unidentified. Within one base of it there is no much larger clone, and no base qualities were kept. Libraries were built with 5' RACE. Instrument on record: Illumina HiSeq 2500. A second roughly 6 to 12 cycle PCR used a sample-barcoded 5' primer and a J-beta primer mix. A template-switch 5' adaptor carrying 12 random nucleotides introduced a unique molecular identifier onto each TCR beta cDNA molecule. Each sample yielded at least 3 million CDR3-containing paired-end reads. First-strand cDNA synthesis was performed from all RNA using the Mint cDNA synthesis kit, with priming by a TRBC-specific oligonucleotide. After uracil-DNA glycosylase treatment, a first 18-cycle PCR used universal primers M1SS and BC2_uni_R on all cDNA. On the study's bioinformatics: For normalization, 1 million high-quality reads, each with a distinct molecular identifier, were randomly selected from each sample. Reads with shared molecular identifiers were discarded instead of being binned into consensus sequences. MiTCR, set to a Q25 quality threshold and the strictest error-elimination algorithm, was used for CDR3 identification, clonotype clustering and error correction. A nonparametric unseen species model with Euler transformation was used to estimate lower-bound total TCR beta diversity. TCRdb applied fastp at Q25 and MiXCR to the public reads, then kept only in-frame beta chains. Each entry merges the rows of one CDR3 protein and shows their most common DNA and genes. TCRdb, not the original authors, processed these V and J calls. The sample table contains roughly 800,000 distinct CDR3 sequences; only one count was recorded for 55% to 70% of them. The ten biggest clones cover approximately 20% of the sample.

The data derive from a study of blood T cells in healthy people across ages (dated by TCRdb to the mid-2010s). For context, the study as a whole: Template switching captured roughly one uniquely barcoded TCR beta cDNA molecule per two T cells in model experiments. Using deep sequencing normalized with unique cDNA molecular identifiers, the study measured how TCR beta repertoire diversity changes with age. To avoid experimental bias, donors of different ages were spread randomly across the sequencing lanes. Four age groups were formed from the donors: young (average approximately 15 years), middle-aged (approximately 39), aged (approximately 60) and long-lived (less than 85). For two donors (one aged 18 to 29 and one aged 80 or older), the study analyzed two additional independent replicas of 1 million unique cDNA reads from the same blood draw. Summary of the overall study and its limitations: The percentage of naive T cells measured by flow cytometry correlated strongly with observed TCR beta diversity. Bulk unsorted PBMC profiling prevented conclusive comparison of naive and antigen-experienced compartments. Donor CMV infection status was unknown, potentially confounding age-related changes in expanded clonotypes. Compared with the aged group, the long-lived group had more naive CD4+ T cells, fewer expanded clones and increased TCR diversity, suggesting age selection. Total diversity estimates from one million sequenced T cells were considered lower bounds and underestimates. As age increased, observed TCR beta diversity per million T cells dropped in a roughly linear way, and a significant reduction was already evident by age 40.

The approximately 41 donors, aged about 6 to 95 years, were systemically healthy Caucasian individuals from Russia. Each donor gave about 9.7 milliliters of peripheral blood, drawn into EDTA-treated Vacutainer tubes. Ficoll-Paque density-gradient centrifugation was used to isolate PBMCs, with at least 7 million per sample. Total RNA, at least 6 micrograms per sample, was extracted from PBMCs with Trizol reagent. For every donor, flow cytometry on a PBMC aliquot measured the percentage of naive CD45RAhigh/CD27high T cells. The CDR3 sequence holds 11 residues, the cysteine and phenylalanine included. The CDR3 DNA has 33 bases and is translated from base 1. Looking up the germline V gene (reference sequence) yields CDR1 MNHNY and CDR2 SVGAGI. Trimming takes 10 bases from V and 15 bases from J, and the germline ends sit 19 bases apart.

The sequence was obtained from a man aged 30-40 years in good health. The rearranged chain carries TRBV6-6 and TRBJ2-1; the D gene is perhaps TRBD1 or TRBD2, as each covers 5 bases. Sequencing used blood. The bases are TGTGCCACCTTGACGGGGCGTAAAGCGTTCTTC. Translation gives CATLTGRKAFF.